These T cell receptor beta chains were read from a single sample in a study of blood T cell repertoires in COVID-19. The table came from immunoSEQ multiplex PCR; TCRdb's copy has only in-frame clones and leaves some out. This sample has around 300,000 clones, with over 80% found just once. Sequencing input: PBMCs or T cells enriched from blood (not recorded which). These receptors were obtained from a man aged 25-40 years who had recovered from COVID-19. Both conserved end residues are part of each CDR3. Each record gives: clone size, D gene, J gene, V gene, CDR3 protein, CDR3 DNA. The D gene is left open where the match is weak. Part of the rows lack a size; the others show once, few, many or a class for expanded clones.

. | TRBD1 | TRBJ2-2 | TRBV3-1/TRBV3-2 | CASSQVAGTGNTGELFF | TGTGCCAGCAGCCAAGTTGCCGGGACAGGGAACACCGGGGAGCTGTTTTTT
. | . | TRBJ2-6 | TRBV19 | CASSQGVFGANVLTF | TGTGCCAGTAGTCAAGGGGTTTTTGGGGCCAACGTCCTGACTTTC
. | . | TRBJ2-3 | TRBV3-1/TRBV3-2 | CASSQVLGLGFTDTQYF | TGTGCCAGCAGCCAAGTACTAGGGTTAGGTTTCACAGATACGCAGTATTTT
few | TRBD1 | TRBJ2-1 | TRBV7-9 | CADAGTGSLNEQFF | TGTGCCGACGCCGGGACAGGCAGTTTAAATGAGCAGTTCTTC
. | TRBD1 | TRBJ1-3 | TRBV11-2 | CASSLQKDRVSGNTIYF | TGTGCCAGCAGCCTTCAAAAGGACAGGGTCTCTGGAAACACCATATATTTT
. | . | TRBJ2-7 | TRBV24-1 | CATSDGGGYEQYF | TGTGCCACCAGTGATGGAGGAGGATACGAGCAGTACTTC
. | TRBD1 | TRBJ1-2 | TRBV2 | CASSEGGYRGKYGYTF | TGTGCCAGCAGTGAAGGGGGTTACAGGGGAAAATATGGCTACACCTTC
few | . | TRBJ1-1 | TRBV2 | CASRKGESEAFF | TGTGCCAGCAGGAAAGGGGAATCTGAAGCTTTCTTT
. | . | TRBJ1-1 | TRBV2 | CASSPQWANTEAFF | TGTGCCAGCAGTCCTCAATGGGCGAACACTGAAGCTTTCTTT
. | . | TRBJ2-5 | TRBV29-1 | CSVEDRGGETQYF | TGCAGCGTTGAAGATAGGGGGGGAGAGACCCAGTACTTC
. | TRBD1 | TRBJ2-3 | TRBV5-1 | CASSRDSSSTDTQYF | TGCGCCAGCAGCCGGGACAGTTCTAGCACAGATACGCAGTATTTT
. | TRBD1 | TRBJ1-5 | TRBV10-3 | CAISESTGVNQPQHF | TGTGCCATCAGTGAATCAACAGGGGTCAATCAGCCCCAGCATTTT
. | . | TRBJ1-2 | TRBV11-2 | CASSLDPTGDYGYTF | TGTGCCAGCAGCTTAGACCCGACCGGAGACTATGGCTACACCTTC
. | . | TRBJ2-7 | TRBV5-4 | CASSIQGGYEQYF | TGTGCCAGCAGCATACAGGGTGGTTACGAGCAGTACTTC
. | . | TRBJ2-1 | TRBV4-1 | CASSQDTSYEQFF | TGCGCCAGCAGCCAAGATACGAGCTATGAGCAGTTCTTC
. | . | TRBJ1-1 | TRBV4-1 | CASSPRGEGFNEAFF | TGCGCCAGCAGCCCTAGGGGGGAGGGTTTTAATGAAGCTTTCTTT
. | . | TRBJ2-6 | TRBV5-1 | CASSLGQTSSGANVLTF | TGCGCCAGCAGCTTGGGGCAGACTTCCTCTGGGGCCAACGTCCTGACTTTC
. | . | TRBJ1-1 | TRBV9 | CASSVDRVQNTEAFF | TGTGCCAGCAGCGTAGACAGGGTACAGAACACTGAAGCTTTCTTT
. | . | TRBJ1-1 | TRBV5-1 | CASSPAAARNTEAFF | TGCGCCAGCAGCCCGGCGGCAGCGAGAAACACTGAAGCTTTCTTT
. | . | TRBJ2-1 | TRBV20-1 | CSASFANEQFF | TGCAGTGCTAGCTTTGCGAATGAGCAGTTCTTC
. | . | TRBJ2-3 | TRBV5-1 | CASSWGGGRKGTQYF | TGCGCCAGCAGCTGGGGGGGCGGCAGGAAGGGTACGCAGTATTTT
. | TRBD1 | TRBJ1-2 | TRBV5-1 | CASSPSGTGGGYTF | TGCGCCAGCAGCCCTTCCGGGACAGGGGGAGGCTACACCTTC
. | TRBD1 | TRBJ1-6 | TRBV11-2 | CASSRDRGSYNSPLHF | TGTGCCAGCAGCCGTGACAGGGGGTCCTATAATTCACCCCTCCACTTT
. | . | TRBJ1-1 | TRBV24-1 | CATAGPANTEAFF | TGTGCCACCGCAGGCCCAGCGAACACTGAAGCTTTCTTT
. | . | TRBJ2-2 | TRBV13 | CASSLGPTTGELFF | TGTGCCAGCAGCTTAGGACCCACAACCGGGGAGCTGTTTTTT
. | TRBD1 | TRBJ2-2 | TRBV7-9 | CASSSEAGGVTGELFF | TGTGCCAGCAGCTCTGAGGCAGGGGGCGTTACCGGGGAGCTGTTTTTT
. | TRBD1 | TRBJ2-3 | TRBV2 | CASSDSGTGGSTDTQYF | TGTGCCAGCAGTGATTCCGGGACAGGGGGCAGCACAGATACGCAGTATTTT
. | TRBD2 | TRBJ2-3 | TRBV28 | CASLPRTRSANASTDTQYF | TGTGCCAGCCTGCCGCGGACTAGGTCGGCTAATGCTAGCACAGATACGCAGTATTTT
. | TRBD1 | TRBJ1-6 | TRBV10-1 | CATPDRGPGSPLHF | TGCGCCACCCCAGACAGGGGACCAGGGTCACCCCTCCACTTT
. | . | TRBJ2-3 | TRBV29-1 | CSVETDSDTQYF | TGCAGCGTTGAGACGGACTCAGATACGCAGTATTTT
. | . | TRBJ2-1 | TRBV30 | CAWNPVRDEQFF | TGTGCCTGGAACCCCGTGCGGGATGAGCAGTTCTTC
. | . | TRBJ2-2 | TRBV7-9 | CASSPDSVDSEHPGELFF | TGTGCCAGCAGCCCCGACAGTGTCGACAGTGAACACCCCGGGGAGCTGTTTTTT
. | . | TRBJ1-3 | TRBV5-6 | CASSLERLSGNTIYF | TGTGCCAGCAGCTTGGAGCGGCTCTCTGGAAACACCATATATTTT